Below, one T cell receptor beta chain is given with its context. Its antigen is unknown. This entry is derived from a study of OX40 agonist ivuxolimab in advanced cancers. Across the whole study: At under 85% male, the cohort had a mean age of about 60 years, ranging from roughly 23 to 80.

Study results and limitations: Clonal expansion was seen in CD4+ and CD8+ blood T cells by week 6 at 0.1 to 3.0 mg/kg. No determination was made of the antigen specificity of the expanded peripheral T cells.

The data were produced by immunoSEQ multiplex PCR, yet TCRdb's version contains in-frame clones alone and is incomplete. The sample records some 91,000 clones, around 87% being singletons. This receptor was obtained from an adult with an advanced solid tumor such as melanoma, head and neck, liver or kidney cancer. Sample: CD4+ or CD8+ T cells sorted from blood, taken in a trial of the OX40 agonist ivuxolimab.

CDR3 coding DNA: TGCAGCGTGCTGGACAGGGTCTCCTACAATGAGCAGTTCTTC. Its protein is CSVLDRVSYNEQFF. The chain carries TRBV29-1 and TRBJ2-1; 8 bases match TRBD1. The length of the CDR3 is 14 residues. Germline lookup yields CDR1 SQVTM and CDR2 ANQGSEA. V lost 6 bases and J lost 0; bases outside the gene matches: 4.